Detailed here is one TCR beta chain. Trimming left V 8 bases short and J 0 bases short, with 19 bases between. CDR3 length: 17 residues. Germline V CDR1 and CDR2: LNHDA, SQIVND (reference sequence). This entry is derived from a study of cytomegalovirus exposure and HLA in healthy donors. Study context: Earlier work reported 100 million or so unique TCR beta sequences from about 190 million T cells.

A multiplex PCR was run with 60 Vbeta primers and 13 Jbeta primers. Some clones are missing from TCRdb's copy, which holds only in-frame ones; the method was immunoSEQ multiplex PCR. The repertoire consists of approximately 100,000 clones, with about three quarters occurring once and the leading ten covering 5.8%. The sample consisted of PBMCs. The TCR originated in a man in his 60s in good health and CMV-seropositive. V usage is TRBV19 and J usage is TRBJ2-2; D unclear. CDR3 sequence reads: CASFPTGQAPNTGELFF. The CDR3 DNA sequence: TGTGCCAGTTTTCCCACCGGCCAGGCCCCGAACACCGGGGAGCTGTTTTTT.